This T cell receptor beta chain comes out of a study of cutaneous CD30+ T cell lymphoproliferative disorder and hepatitis E (dated by TCRdb to between 2017 and 2018). From its cysteine to its phenylalanine, the CDR3 spans 15 amino acids. Here the CDR3 DNA is all that survives: 45 bases in frame from base 1. The junction carries 18 bases between V and J, which are trimmed by 3 bases and 7 bases respectively. CDR1 KGHSH and CDR2 LQKENI are derived from the germline V gene. The library came from the immunoSEQ multiplex PCR assay. Drawn from immuneACCESS, this table holds only the in-frame rearrangements with V and J called that TCRdb kept. Clones are partly lost; checked studies trace under half to an unresolved V gene and leave the rest unexplained. The sample records fewer than 8,000 clones, approximately 74% of which are singletons. Clones ranked in the top ten supply roughly 1% of the sample. To note about this clone: Its recognized antigen is unknown. Qualities for individual bases were not recorded, and no much larger clone is one base off.

What was sequenced was blood. This receptor was obtained from a human donor with a cutaneous T cell lymphoproliferative disorder associated with hepatitis E virus. The chain couples TRBV18 to TRBJ1-1, with a tentative D gene TRBD1 over 5 matching bases. The DNA sequence is given as TGTGCCAGCTCACCTACCGGGACCCTCGGCGGTGAAGCTTTCTTT. Translated, this gives CASSPTGTLGGEAFF.